This T cell receptor (beta chain) came from a study of neurological immune-mediated disorders. Study-level findings and limits: No CDR3 amino acid sequences recurred among expanded clones across subjects, suggesting private repertoires in all groups. Any association between clinical or MRI features and the multiple sclerosis repertoire cluster was absent. The most TCR clonal expansion was seen in HTLV-1-associated myelopathy, whereas the least was seen in multiple sclerosis, below the level in healthy controls.

One entry per CDR3 protein, called by TCRdb with MiXCR from the 5' RACE reads. The table records about 20,000 distinct CDR3 sequences, more than 2% of them present only once. This clonotype has ten or more counts. What it recognizes is unknown. 2 million PBMCs stored at -80 C were the source of the unsorted libraries. Between the trimmed V and J ends, which lost 0 bases and 4 bases, there was a span of 8 bases. CDR3 length: 14 residues. In germline, CDR1 is MNHEY, CDR2 SVGEGT. The V and J genes are TRBV6-2 or TRBV6-3 and TRBJ2-3; D gene uncertain. This clonotype was obtained from a woman aged 18-35 years with multiple sclerosis. Sequenced material: PBMCs. The CDR3 nucleotides read TGTGCCAGCAGTTACTCAGATGATCCAGATACGCAGTATTTT. It codes for CASSYSDDPDTQYF.